This T cell receptor beta chain emerged from a study of kidney transplant recipient with SARS-CoV-2 infection. This clonotype was detected ten times or more. TCRdb recomputed calls from the reads with MiXCR, one row per CDR3 protein. The sample has about 250,000 distinct CDR3 sequences, 25% to 30% seen once. V was trimmed by 5 bases and J by 4 bases, leaving 23 bases between them. Germline-derived CDR1 and CDR2 are LGHDT and YNNKEL (reference sequence). The length of the CDR3 is 17 residues. The rearrangement joins TRBV3-1 to TRBJ1-2; D is undetermined. Sequencing was performed on a blood sample, taken at baseline and on roughly day 110 from a kidney transplant recipient. The receptor comes from a male patient in his thirties who had COVID-19 and was a kidney transplant recipient. Part of the T cell pool may stem from the graft donor. The CDR3 is CASSFKLTLRKTYGYTF. In DNA, the CDR3 is TGTGCCAGCAGCTTCAAACTCACCCTTCGAAAGACCTATGGCTACACCTTC.